This T cell receptor (beta chain) stems from a study of cytomegalovirus exposure and HLA in healthy donors (dated by TCRdb to 2017 to 2019). Some background on the complete study: An earlier analysis of roughly 630 of the donors reported approximately 300 Gb of sequence data and some 100 million unique TCR beta sequences from roughly 180 million T cells. An early release covering about 600 HLA-typed donors comprised about 300 gigabases of sequencing data and approximately 85 million unique TCR sequences. Among the roughly 380 genotyped donors, about 83% belonged to the genetic ancestry cluster associated with self-reported Caucasian donors. The study aimed to test whether cataloging public T cell receptors could reveal signatures of past pathogen exposure. Using immunosequencing, the study profiled T cell repertoires from 500 to 800 subjects and related those repertoires to cytomegalovirus serostatus. Along with the 666-subject first cohort, a separate validation cohort of over a hundred different subjects was used. The study combined high-throughput TCR immunosequencing, statistical association of individual TCRs with disease status, and machine learning to predict cytomegalovirus infection status. In a later analysis, previously published TCR beta repertoires from about 670 donors were re-analyzed and high-resolution HLA genotyping was added so that TCR occurrence patterns could be studied. In the later analysis, no new phenotypic data were used to find candidate immune exposures; instead, reliance was placed on TCR beta sequences and their occurrence across donors. In an earlier analysis of 550 to 700 of the donors, high-throughput TCR beta sequencing was used to judge whether each TCR beta V gene segment behaved as functional or pseudogenic. Donor age, sex, ethnicity and CMV serostatus were compiled alongside the repertoire data. Genome-wide SNP genotypes for about three fifths of the roughly 670 donors were used in a later genetic analysis, which treated that subset as a discovery cohort. All discovery cohort repertoires had been generated on a single sequencing platform. HLA typing included class I and class II loci at four-digit resolution. Typing coverage varied by locus: roughly 629-640 donors for A, B, C, DRB1 and DQB1; more than 500 for DQA1; around 610 for DPA1; 450 to 480 for DPB1. Because of strong linkage in the cohort, a few DR-DQ haplotypes were treated as single units for association and clustering. On average, about 200,000 unique TCR beta nucleotide sequences were sequenced per donor among some 420 genotyped donors of the cohort, with roughly 18% of those sequences being non-productive.

The library was built by means of the immunoSEQ multiplex PCR assay. A mixture of 60 forward primers for TCR Vbeta segments and 13 reverse primers for TCR Jbeta segments was used in the multiplex PCR. A multiplex PCR assay on genomic DNA amplified the CDR3 region of rearranged TCR beta genes. Amplified TCR beta libraries were sequenced as 87-base-pair reads on the Illumina HiSeq System. The published analysis was carried out like this. In a later analysis, 80 million or so unique TCR beta chains were counted across the roughly 610 repertoires, and roughly 11 million of these chains were shared by at least two donors. A nearest-neighbor algorithm error-corrected the raw reads and collapsed the reads into unique sequences, merging closely related sequences to remove PCR and sequencing errors. To assign V, D and J gene segments, CDR3 sequences were aligned to IMGT reference sequences. For a sequence to be retained, a match of at least six nucleotides was required to both a V gene segment and a J gene segment. A rearrangement was called productive if the CDR3 had no stop codons and remained in frame with V and J, and every other rearrangement was called non-productive. Following IMGT convention, CDR3 was defined as the stretch from the second conserved V-encoded cysteine to the conserved J-encoded phenylalanine. In an earlier analysis of more than 550 of the donors, sequences lacking an unambiguous match to a single V gene segment were excluded. In an earlier analysis of approximately 560 of the donors, a V segment was called functional when productive rearrangements were above 56.7%, and segregating when the standard deviation between donors exceeded 5%. A statistical classification framework was built to diagnose cytomegalovirus status from the catalog of TCR beta chain sequences. A later analysis assigned V and J genes by comparing TCR nucleotide sequences with IMGT/GENE-DB human TR gene sequences. The TCRdist pipeline was used in a later analysis to assign CDR3 sequences and most-parsimonious VDJ recombination scenarios. In a later analysis, each TCR beta chain was defined by its CDR3 amino acid sequence together with its V-gene family, and reads lacking a unique V-gene family were excluded. To address suspected cross-contamination and a sequencing artifact, a later analysis removed approximately 590 highly shared, low-generation-probability nucleotide sequences. A later analysis calculated a clonal expansion index for each public chain from normalized within-repertoire ranks of inferred template counts. In a later analysis, generation probabilities were computed using a VDJ recombination model fitted to out-of-frame rearrangements, and the results were checked against IGoR. In a later analysis, hypergeometric tests were used to score TCR-TCR, TCR-HLA and TCR-CMV co-occurrence, with a repertoire-size bias correction applied to TCR pairs. False discovery rates were estimated in a later analysis by permuting HLA or CMV assignments 20 times. A later analysis grouped co-occurring TCRs with DBSCAN, adding TCRdist sequence similarity when clustering within HLA-allele-positive subsets. For co-occurrence clustering, repertoires with fewer than 30,000 or more than 120,000 public chains were excluded, along with roughly 5 repertoires with anomalous nucleotide sharing. TCRdb holds this immuneACCESS table with in-frame rearrangements only. Some clones are missing; in checked studies, unresolved V genes explain under half, and the rest has no known cause. D and trimming come from the DNA, and the V and J calls and clone size come from that table. The table of this sample itemizes approximately 110,000 clones. The ten largest clones capture less than 3.5% of the sample.

What the authors observed across the whole study: In an earlier analysis of 587 of the donors, most TCR beta V segments appeared in productive rearrangements about 87% or about 30% of the time, broadly matching IMGT annotations. Because HLA typing was unavailable for some donors at each locus, only the typed subset was used in association tests. Most TCR sequences were observed very rarely across donors, whereas some public TCRs were present in many individuals. When HLA alleles, especially DR and DQ, strongly co-occurred, TCR associations were difficult to assign to individual alleles. Three of the identified cytomegalovirus-associated TCR beta chains were confirmed in vitro to be specific for cytomegalovirus antigens. Roughly 17 rarely observed V segments, including chromosome 9 orphons, were excluded from the earlier analysis of approximately 600 of the donors because counts were too low. Several of the top co-occurrence clusters appeared to be linked to parvovirus B19, influenza, CMV and Epstein-Barr virus, according to a later analysis. In a later analysis, most CMV-associated TCR beta chains were found to appear HLA-restricted, with HLA associations seemingly driven largely by CMV exposure. An association between a missense DCLRE1C variant and V-gene and J-gene trimming of TCR beta chains was found in a later genetic analysis and replicated in an independent cohort. A cluster of highly shared sequence variants was judged likely to be a technical artifact of the sequencing pipeline. The authors suggested that the approach could potentially be extended to other disease states and immunological phenotypes. Sequencing depth was assumed to be roughly uniform across donors in the presence/absence analyses, though that assumption may not hold. In the study, roughly 160 TCR beta chains were listed as associated with cytomegalovirus. A later analysis found that TCR association rates varied across HLA loci, with DRB1 alleles showing the most associated TCRs and HLA-C alleles the fewest. Specific HLA alleles were associated with 18,000 or so TCR beta sequences at a false discovery rate of 0.05 in a later analysis. CMV serostatus was the only immune exposure information available for the cohort. This cohort had only TCR beta chains sequenced, and the lack of alpha or paired-chain data limited which features could be detected. Cytomegalovirus status was reported to be diagnosed by the classifier with high specificity and sensitivity in both the original and validation cohorts. Linkage disequilibrium might explain the correlated functional status among segregating V segments, but an unknown experimental factor could not be ruled out. A later genetic analysis reported fewer N-insertions in productive TCRs among donors in an Asian-associated ancestry cluster than the roughly 640-donor mean. A further reported finding was that TCR beta sequences accurately predicted the HLA-A and HLA-B alleles for most subjects in the first cohort. In a later analysis, HLA-associated TCR beta chains were found to be more clonally expanded and to have lower generation probabilities than equally common non-associated chains. Some IMGT-functional V segments, including TRBV6-2 and TRBV6-3, could not be distinguished by the 87-base-pair reads and were therefore excluded.

About this clone: Its cognate antigen has yet to be identified. The same CDR3 also results from other DNA sequences found in this sample.

The cohort was made up of roughly 670 healthy bone marrow donors. At the time of sampling, all cohort members were nominally healthy, though unrecorded immune exposures were likely present. The donor was CMV seronegative and was included in the group of several hundred seronegative cohort members. Every donor gave a peripheral blood sample, and the peripheral blood mononuclear cells from that sample were used for TCR beta sequencing. Genomic DNA was extracted from the blood cell samples with the Qiagen DNeasy Blood Extraction Kit. CDR1 KGHSH and CDR2 LQKENI were looked up in the germline V gene. The junction shows trimming of 2 bases on V and 8 bases on J, and the gene matches do not reach 6 bases of it. From cysteine to phenylalanine, the CDR3 is 15 amino acids long. The entry retains the CDR3 DNA only, 45 bases that are in frame from base 1.

Sequencing was carried out using PBMCs. The V and J segments used are TRBV18 and TRBJ1-4; the junction holds 9 bases that match TRBD1. The TCR originated in a man aged 25 to 40 in good health and CMV-seronegative. The DNA sequence follows: TGTGCCAGCTCACCAAAACAGGGGGCTCAAGAAAAACTGTTTTTT. This is translated as CASSPKQGAQEKLFF.